The present T cell receptor beta chain was sequenced within a study of vaccination and CD4 T cells after COVID-19. Study-wide context: Controls had a CEFX pool, an HIV-1 Nef pool, or no peptide added.

Trimming at V came to 4 bases and at J to 5 bases, leaving 4 bases not matched to a gene. CDR1 is SGHTS, CDR2 YDEGEE, per germline. This CDR3 spans 15 amino acids. Notes on this clonotype: The antigen remains undetermined.

Researchers used the Oncomine TCR Beta short-read assay to sequence DNA from cultured CD4+ T cells. MiXCR was run by TCRdb on the PCR reads, yielding one entry per CDR3 protein. This table has about 9,100 distinct CDR3 sequences, roughly 61% appearing once. Treatment noted: approximately 11-day PBMC culture with coronavirus spike peptide pools or control peptides (ViraFEST assay). Overall study results and limits: Relatively small numbers of convalescent patients were studied, with no early post-infection timepoints included.

The sequenced sample was cultured CD4+ T cells from blood, obtained after SARS-CoV-2 vaccination. The receptor comes from a human donor with COVID-19. V and J are TRBV5-8 and TRBJ1-6; TRBD1 agrees at 9 bases. CDR3 DNA sequence: TGTGCCAGCAGCATGGGACAGGGAGATAATTCACCCCTCCACTTT. Translated, it gives CASSMGQGDNSPLHF.